The clone carrying this T cell receptor beta chain turned up a few times. This sample is drawn from a study of Ad26.COV2.S vaccination and SARS-CoV-2 variants. Study details: The trial was COV1001 and the donor's arm was Ad26.COV2.S.

Clones were sequenced by immunoSEQ multiplex PCR, and TCRdb holds only the in-frame ones, with some missing. The sample lists about 680,000 clones, roughly nine tenths occurring once. Regarding treatment: over 15 received Ad26.COV2.S at low or high dose, single or two shots; 5 received placebo; per-sample allocation not given. All samples were drawn on day 63, counting from the first vaccine or placebo injection. Germline V gene sequence: CDR1 SGHNT, CDR2 YYREEE (reference sequence). Trimming removed 0 bases from V and 5 bases from J, with 9 bases in between. CDR3 length: 14 residues. The TCR comes from a person aged 18 to 59 who received the Ad26.COV2.S COVID-19 vaccine or a placebo. This rearrangement joins TRBV5-4 to TRBJ2-1, with D possibly being TRBD2 (6 bases). Here the sequenced sample was peripheral blood, taken in a trial of Ad26.COV2.S vaccine versus placebo. The CDR3 is CASSLGRGNNEQFF. CDR3 sequence (DNA): TGTGCCAGCAGCTTGGGGCGGGGAAACAATGAGCAGTTCTTC.